This T cell receptor (beta chain) is from a study of cytomegalovirus exposure and HLA in healthy donors. Per the germline V gene, CDR1 is LGHNA and CDR2 is YNFKEQ. The CDR3 spans 15 residues. V dropped 4 bases and J dropped 5; count of bases not matched to a gene: 10. Data came from immunoSEQ multiplex PCR; TCRdb stores just in-frame clones and leaves some out. The data show some 98,000 clones, more than 75% seen once. The chain links TRBV4-2 to TRBJ1-1; 7 bases are a match to TRBD1. This clonotype was obtained from a man aged 18 to 30 in good health and CMV-seropositive. Sequencing was performed on PBMCs. The DNA for the CDR3 is TGTGCCAGCAGCCGAATAATACGGGACAGTACTGAAGCTTTCTTT. This gives the protein CASSRIIRDSTEAFF.